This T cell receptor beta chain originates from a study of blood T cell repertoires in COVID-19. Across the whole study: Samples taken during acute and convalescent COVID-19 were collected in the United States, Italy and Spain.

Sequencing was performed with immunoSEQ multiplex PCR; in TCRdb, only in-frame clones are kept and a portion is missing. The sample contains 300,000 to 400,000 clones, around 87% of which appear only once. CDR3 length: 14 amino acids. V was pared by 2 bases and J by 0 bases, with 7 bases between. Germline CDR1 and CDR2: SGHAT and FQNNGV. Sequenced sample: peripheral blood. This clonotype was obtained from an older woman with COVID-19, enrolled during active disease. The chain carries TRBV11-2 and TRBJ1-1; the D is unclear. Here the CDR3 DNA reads TGTGCCAGCAGCTTAAGAGGGATGAACACTGAAGCTTTCTTT. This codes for CASSLRGMNTEAFF.